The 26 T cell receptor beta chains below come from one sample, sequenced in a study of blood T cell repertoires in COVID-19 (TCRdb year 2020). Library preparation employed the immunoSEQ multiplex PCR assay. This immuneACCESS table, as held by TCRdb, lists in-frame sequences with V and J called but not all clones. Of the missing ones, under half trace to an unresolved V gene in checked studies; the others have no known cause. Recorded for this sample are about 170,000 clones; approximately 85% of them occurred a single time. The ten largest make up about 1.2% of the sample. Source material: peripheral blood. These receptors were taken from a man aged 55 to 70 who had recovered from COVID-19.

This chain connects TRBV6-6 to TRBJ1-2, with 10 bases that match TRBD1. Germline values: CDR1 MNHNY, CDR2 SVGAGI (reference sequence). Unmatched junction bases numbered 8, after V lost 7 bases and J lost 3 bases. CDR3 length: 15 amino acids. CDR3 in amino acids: CASIPTGGGHYGYTF. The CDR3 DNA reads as TGTGCCAGCATTCCGACAGGGGGCGGTCACTATGGCTACACCTTC.

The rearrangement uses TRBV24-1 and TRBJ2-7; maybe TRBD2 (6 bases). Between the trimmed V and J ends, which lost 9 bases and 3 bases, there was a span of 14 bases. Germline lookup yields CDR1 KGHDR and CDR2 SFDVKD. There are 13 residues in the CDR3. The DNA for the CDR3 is TGTGCCACCCCCGAGGCGGGGCTCTACGAGCAGTACTTC. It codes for CATPEAGLYEQYF.

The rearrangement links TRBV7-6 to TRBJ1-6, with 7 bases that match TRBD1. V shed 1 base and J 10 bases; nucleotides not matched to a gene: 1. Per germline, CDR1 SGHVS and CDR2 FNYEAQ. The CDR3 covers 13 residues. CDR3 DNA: TGTGCCAGCAGCTTAGACAGGGGCTCACCCCTCCACTTT. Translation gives CASSLDRGSPLHF.

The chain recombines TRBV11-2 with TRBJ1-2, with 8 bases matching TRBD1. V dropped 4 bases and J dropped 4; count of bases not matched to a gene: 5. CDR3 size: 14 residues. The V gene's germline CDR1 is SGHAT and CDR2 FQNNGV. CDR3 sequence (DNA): TGTGCCAGCAGCTCGACAGGGGTAGGCTATGGCTACACCTTC. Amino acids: CASSSTGVGYGYTF.

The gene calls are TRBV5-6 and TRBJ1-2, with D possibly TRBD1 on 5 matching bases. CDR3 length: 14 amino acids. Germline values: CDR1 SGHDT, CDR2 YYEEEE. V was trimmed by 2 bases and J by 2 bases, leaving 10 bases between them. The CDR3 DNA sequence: TGTGCCAGCAGCTTCTTGACAGACAACTATGGCTACACCTTC. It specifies CASSFLTDNYGYTF.

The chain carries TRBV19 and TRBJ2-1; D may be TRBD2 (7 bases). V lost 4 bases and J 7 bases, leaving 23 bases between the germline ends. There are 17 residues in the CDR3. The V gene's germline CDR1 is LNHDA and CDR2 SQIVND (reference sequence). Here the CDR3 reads CASSSALRGRQDNEQFF. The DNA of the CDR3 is TGTGCCAGTAGTAGTGCTCTGCGGGGGCGCCAGGATAATGAGCAGTTCTTC.

The chain's CDR3 is CASRPTGVNIQYF. CDR3 nucleotide sequence: TGTGCCAGCAGGCCAACAGGGGTGAACATTCAGTACTTC. The V gene is TRBV6-5, the J gene TRBJ2-4; the match to TRBD1 covers 7 bases. The CDR3 contains 13 residues. Germline-derived CDR1 and CDR2 are MNHEY and SVGAGI. Trimming took 6 bases from V and 7 from J; bases not matched to a gene: 6.

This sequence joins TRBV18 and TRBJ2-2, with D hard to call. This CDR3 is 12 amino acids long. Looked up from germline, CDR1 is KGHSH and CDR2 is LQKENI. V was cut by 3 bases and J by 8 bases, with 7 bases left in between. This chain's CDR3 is CASSPPRGELFF. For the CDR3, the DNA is TGTGCCAGCTCACCTCCTCGTGGGGAGCTGTTTTTT.

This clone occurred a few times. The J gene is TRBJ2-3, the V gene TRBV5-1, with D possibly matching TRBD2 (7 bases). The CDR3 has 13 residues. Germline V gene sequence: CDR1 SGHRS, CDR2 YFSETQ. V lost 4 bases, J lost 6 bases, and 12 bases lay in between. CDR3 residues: CASSGGAFDTQYF. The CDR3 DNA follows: TGCGCCAGCAGCGGGGGGGCCTTTGATACGCAGTATTTT. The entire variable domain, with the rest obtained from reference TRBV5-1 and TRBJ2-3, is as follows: KAGVTQTPRYLIKTRGQQVTLSCSPISGHRSVSWYQQTPGQGLQFLFEYFSETQRNKGNFPGRFSGRQFSNSRSEMNVSTLELGDSALYLCASSGGAFDTQYFGPGTRLTVL.

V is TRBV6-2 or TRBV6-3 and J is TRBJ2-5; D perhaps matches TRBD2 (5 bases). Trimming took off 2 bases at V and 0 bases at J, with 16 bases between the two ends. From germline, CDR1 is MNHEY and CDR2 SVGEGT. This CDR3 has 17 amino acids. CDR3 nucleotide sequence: TGTGCCAGCAGTTACGGCCGGGATCGACCTTACCAAGAGACCCAGTACTTC. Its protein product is CASSYGRDRPYQETQYF.

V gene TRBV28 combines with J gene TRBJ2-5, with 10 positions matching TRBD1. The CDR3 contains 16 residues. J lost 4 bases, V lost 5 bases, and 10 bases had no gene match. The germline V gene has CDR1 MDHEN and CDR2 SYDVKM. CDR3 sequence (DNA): TGTGCCAGCAGTCAATGGACAGGGGGGATAGGAGAGACCCAGTACTTC. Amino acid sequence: CASSQWTGGIGETQYF.

Written as DNA, the CDR3 is TGCGCCAGCAGTGAAAATCGGGGGACCGGGGAGCTGTTTTTT. Its protein is CASSENRGTGELFF. This rearrangement joins TRBV10-2 to TRBJ2-2; D perhaps matches TRBD2 (6 bases). This CDR3 has 14 residues. Germline values: CDR1 WSHSY, CDR2 SAAADI. Trimming removed 3 bases at V and 5 bases at J, with 10 bases between.

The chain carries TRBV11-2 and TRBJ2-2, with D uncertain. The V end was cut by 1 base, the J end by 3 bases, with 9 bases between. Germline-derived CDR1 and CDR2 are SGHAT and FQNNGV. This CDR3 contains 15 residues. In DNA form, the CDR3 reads TGTGCCAGCAGCTTAGTAGGAGTCCACACCGGGGAGCTGTTTTTT. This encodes CASSLVGVHTGELFF. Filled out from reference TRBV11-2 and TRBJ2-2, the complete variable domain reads EAGVAQSPRYKIIEKRQSVAFWCNPISGHATLYWYQQILGQGPKLLIQFQNNGVVDDSQLPKDRFSAERLKGVDSTLKIQPAKLEDSAVYLCASSLVGVHTGELFFGEGSRLTVL.

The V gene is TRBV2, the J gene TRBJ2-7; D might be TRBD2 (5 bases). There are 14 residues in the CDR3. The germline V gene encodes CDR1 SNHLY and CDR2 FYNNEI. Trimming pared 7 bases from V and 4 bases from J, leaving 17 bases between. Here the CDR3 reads CASKVRAAVYEQYF. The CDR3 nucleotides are TGTGCCAGCAAGGTCCGGGCAGCGGTGTACGAGCAGTACTTC.

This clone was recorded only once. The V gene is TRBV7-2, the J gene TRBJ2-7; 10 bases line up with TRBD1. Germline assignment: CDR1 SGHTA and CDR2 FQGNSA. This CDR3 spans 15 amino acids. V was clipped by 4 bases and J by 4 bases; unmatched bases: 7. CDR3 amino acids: CASSSLRTGGYEQYF. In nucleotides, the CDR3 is TGTGCCAGCAGCTCCCTCCGGACAGGGGGTTACGAGCAGTACTTC.

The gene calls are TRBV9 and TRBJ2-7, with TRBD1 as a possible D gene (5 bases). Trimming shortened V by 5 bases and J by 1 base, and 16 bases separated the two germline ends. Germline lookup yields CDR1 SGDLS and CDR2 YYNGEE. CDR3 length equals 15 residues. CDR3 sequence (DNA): TGTGCCAGCAGTACCGACAGTTCCCGATCCTACGAGCAGTACTTC. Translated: CASSTDSSRSYEQYF. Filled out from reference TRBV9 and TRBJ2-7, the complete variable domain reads DSGVTQTPKHLITATGQRVTLRCSPRSGDLSVYWYQQSLDQGLQFLIQYYNGEERAKGNILERFSAQQFPDLHSELNLSSLELGDSALYFCASSTDSSRSYEQYFGPGTRLTVT.

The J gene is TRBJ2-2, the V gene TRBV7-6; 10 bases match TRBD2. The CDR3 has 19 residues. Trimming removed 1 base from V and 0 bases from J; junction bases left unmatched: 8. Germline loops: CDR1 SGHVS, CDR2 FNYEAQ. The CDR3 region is CASSLVTSGDYSNTGELFF. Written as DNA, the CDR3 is TGTGCCAGCAGCTTAGTTACTAGCGGGGATTACTCGAACACCGGGGAGCTGTTTTTT. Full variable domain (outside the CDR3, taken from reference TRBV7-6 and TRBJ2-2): GAGVSQSPRYKVTKRGQDVALRCDPISGHVSLYWYRQALGQGPEFLTYFNYEAQQDKSGLPNDRFSAERPEGSISTLTIQRTEQRDSAMYRCASSLVTSGDYSNTGELFFGEGSRLTVL.

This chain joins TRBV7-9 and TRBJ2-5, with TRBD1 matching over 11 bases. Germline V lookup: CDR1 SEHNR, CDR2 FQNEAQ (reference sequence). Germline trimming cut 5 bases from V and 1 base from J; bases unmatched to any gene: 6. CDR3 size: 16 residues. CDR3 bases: TGTGCCAGCAGCCCCGGGACAGGGGGTTTCCAAGAGACCCAGTACTTC. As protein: CASSPGTGGFQETQYF.

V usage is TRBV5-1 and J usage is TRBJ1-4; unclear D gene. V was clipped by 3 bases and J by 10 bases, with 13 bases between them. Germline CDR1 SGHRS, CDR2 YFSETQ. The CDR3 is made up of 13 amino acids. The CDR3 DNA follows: TGCGCCAGCAGCTCTGAGTCCCGCGGAAAACTGTTTTTT. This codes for CASSSESRGKLFF. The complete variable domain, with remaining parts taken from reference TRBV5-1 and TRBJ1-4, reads KAGVTQTPRYLIKTRGQQVTLSCSPISGHRSVSWYQQTPGQGLQFLFEYFSETQRNKGNFPGRFSGRQFSNSRSEMNVSTLELGDSALYLCASSSESRGKLFFGSGTQLSVL.

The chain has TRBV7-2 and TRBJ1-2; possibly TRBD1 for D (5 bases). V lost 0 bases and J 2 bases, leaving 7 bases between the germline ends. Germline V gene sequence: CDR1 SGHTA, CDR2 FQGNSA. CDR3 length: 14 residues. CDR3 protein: CASSLAQGNYGYTF. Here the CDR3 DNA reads TGTGCCAGCAGCTTAGCGCAGGGAAACTATGGCTACACCTTC. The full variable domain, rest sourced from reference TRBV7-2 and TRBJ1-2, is GAGVSQSPSNKVTEKGKDVELRCDPISGHTALYWYRQSLGQGLEFLIYFQGNSAPDKSGLPSDRFSAERTGGSVSTLTIQRTQQEDSAVYLCASSLAQGNYGYTFGSGTRLTVV.

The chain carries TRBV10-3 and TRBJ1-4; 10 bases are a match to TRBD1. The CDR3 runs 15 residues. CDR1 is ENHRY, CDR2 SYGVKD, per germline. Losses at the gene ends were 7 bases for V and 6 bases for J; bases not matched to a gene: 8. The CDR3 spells CAIKASGTGDEKLFF. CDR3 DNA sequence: TGTGCCATCAAAGCGAGCGGGACAGGGGATGAAAAACTGTTTTTT.

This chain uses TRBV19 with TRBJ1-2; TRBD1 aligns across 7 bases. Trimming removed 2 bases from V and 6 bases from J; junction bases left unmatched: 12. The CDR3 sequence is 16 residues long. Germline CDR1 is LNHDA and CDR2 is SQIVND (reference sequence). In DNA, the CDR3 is TGTGCCAGTAGTATAATTACCGGGACAGCTTACGATGGCTACACCTTC. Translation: CASSIITGTAYDGYTF.

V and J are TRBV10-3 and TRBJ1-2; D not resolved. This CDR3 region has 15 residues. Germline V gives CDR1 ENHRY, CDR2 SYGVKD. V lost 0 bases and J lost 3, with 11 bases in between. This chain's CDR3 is CAISESGEAYYGYTF. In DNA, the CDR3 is TGTGCCATCAGTGAGTCGGGAGAGGCTTACTATGGCTACACCTTC.

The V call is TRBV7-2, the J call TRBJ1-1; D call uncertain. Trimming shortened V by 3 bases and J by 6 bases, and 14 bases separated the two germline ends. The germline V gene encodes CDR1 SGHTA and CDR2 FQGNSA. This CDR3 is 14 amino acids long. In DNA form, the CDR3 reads TGTGCCAGCAGCTTCACTGCGGGTTTCCCTGAAGCTTTCTTT. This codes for CASSFTAGFPEAFF.

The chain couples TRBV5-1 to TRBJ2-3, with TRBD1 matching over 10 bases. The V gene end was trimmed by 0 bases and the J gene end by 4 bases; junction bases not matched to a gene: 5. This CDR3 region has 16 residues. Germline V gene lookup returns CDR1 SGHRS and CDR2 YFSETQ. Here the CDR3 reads CASSLEPGTGADTQYF. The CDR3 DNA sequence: TGCGCCAGCAGCTTGGAGCCAGGGACAGGGGCAGATACGCAGTATTTT.

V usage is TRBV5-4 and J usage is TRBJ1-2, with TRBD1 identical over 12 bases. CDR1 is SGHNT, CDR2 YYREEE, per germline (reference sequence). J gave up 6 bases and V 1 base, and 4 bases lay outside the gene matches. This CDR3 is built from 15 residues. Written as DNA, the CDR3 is TGTGCCAGCAGCTTGCAGGGACAGGGGGCTGATGGCTACACCTTC. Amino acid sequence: CASSLQGQGADGYTF.